This TCR beta chain was identified in a study of regulatory T cells in long-lasting Graves disease (dated by TCRdb to about 2021). Study-wide context: In the newly diagnosed Graves' disease group, patients had been taking antithyroid drugs for less than 3 months. This study used TCR sequencing and RNA sequencing of peripheral blood to compare persistent Graves' disease patients against newly diagnosed Graves' disease patients. The study took place in China and was registered as a clinical trial. A total of 33 samples underwent TCR sequencing: around 13 from persistent and around 20 from newly diagnosed Graves' disease patients. Summary of the overall study and its limitations: The authors noted that the small sample size was a limitation that may lower accuracy. Because the primary lesion, thyroid tissue, could not be accessed, the study looked at peripheral blood alone. Preferential use of TRBV28, TRBJ1-2 and TRBJ2-5 was observed in persistent disease, whereas TRBV20-1 and TRBJ2-1 were favored in newly diagnosed disease. Sequencing and analysis were restricted to the TCR beta chain. Lower TCR Shannon entropy and fewer highly expanded clones were observed in persistent Graves' disease patients than in newly diagnosed patients, which suggested clonal expansion. Patients with persistent disease shared more public clonotypes (fewer than 3,000) than newly diagnosed patients did (more than 900).

The time point label on this specimen signifies: newly diagnosed GD, antithyroid drugs for less than 3 months. RNA was extracted from PBMCs in TRIzol for both TCR sequencing and RNA sequencing. The diagnosis of Graves' disease was made according to American Thyroid Association guidelines. The patients came from an endocrinology department in Xi'an, China. From each patient, 7.5 to 10 milliliters of peripheral blood was collected into an EDTA anticoagulant tube. Ficoll Paque Plus density gradient separation was used to isolate PBMCs, and no additional T cell sorting was done. An Agilent 2100 Bioanalyzer and agarose gel were used to assess RNA quality, and a NanoDrop 2000 was used to measure RNA concentration. Libraries were made using multiplex PCR. This sample was sequenced with an Illumina HiSeq 4000. iRepertoire HTBI primers and Arm-PCR amplification of CDR3 regions were used to construct TCR beta libraries. Gel purification was performed on PCR products prior to sequencing. As for the original processing: Gene usage analysis of CDR3 amino acid clonotypes used the 55 to 80 TRBV and about 13 TRBJ segments found across samples. Filtered high-quality paired reads were merged into contigs using COPE and FqMerger. BLAST was used to align contigs to IMGT TRBV, TRBD and TRBJ reference genes, and CDR3 was defined according to IMGT. Highly expanded clones were defined as clonotypes with a frequency above 0.1%. Repertoire diversity was measured by Shannon entropy, and V-J evenness by the Gini coefficient. A clonotype was considered public if more than one individual shared it. TCRdb reran the public reads through fastp at Q25 and MiXCR, keeping productive beta chains. CDR3 protein sequences are deduplicated, and each keeps its most common genes and DNA. For this entry, the V and J calls and clone size follow TCRdb and not the study's own pipeline. The sample table records about 560,000 distinct CDR3 sequences; about 16% of these occur just once. The top ten clones comprise around 11% of the sample.

CDR1 DFQATT and CDR2 SNEGSKA are derived from the germline V gene (reference sequence). Ends trimmed: V by 7 bases, J by 8 bases; bases unmatched to a gene: 23. Including cysteine and phenylalanine, the CDR3 has 18 amino acids. This entry keeps only the CDR3 DNA: 54 bases, framed from base 1. This clonotype was recorded at least ten times. Its binding antigen is unknown. Base quality data are lacking; no much larger clone is found one base away. A further study also used this sample, focusing on T cells in Graves' hyperthyroidism and ophthalmopathy. The other study reports the following: Graves' hyperthyroidism was defined as stable when no progression to ophthalmopathy occurred over 18 months of follow-up. The hyperthyroidism patients were between 18 and 65 years old and newly diagnosed, with a disease duration of less than 2 months. Patients with uncontrolled infections, other autoimmune diseases, pregnancy or lactation were excluded. Clinical symptoms, serum thyroxine and TRAb, thyroid ultrasound, and orbital computed tomography formed the basis for the diagnoses. The TCR CDR3 was subjected to a first round of RT-PCR using the HTBI primer set and the Qiagen OneStep RT-PCR kit. Blood samples also contained most of the expanded thyroid clonotypes (frequency above 0.001), which suggests that blood repertoires may reflect thyroid immune responses. In cross-validation, a model built on a 13 V-J signature told ophthalmopathy apart from stable hyperthyroidism with 87.88% sensitivity and about 81% specificity, and in testing the same model reached 80%/75%. In validation, the model predicted progression to ophthalmopathy a median of approximately 6.3 months before onset, with about 67% sensitivity and more than 72% specificity. To identify distinguishing TCR V-J signatures, a discovery cohort of 100 or so patients was used, comprising some 45 with Graves' ophthalmopathy and 57 with stable Graves' hyperthyroidism. Prospective prediction of ophthalmopathy was tested in an independent validation cohort of about 19 hyperthyroidism patients and some 17 patients who later progressed to ophthalmopathy. The approximately 100 discovery patients were divided at random into training and test sets in a 7:3 ratio. The study also compared thyroid tissue and blood T-cell repertoires from 5 to 7 Graves' hyperthyroidism patients. Once sampling was done, hyperthyroidism patients were given methimazole at a starting dose of 30 mg daily, whereas ophthalmopathy patients were given high-dose intravenous methylprednisolone. Libraries were constructed in a second round of multiplex PCR, after which size selection and purification were carried out. Libraries were sequenced paired-end with 100 bp reads on an Illumina HiSeq2000. SOAPnuke was used to process the raw data, throwing out any read that contained adapters or uncalled bases, had a mean Phred below 15, or lacked an exact constant-primer or identifier match. High-quality paired reads were merged with COPE v1.2.5, and unique nucleotide sequences were defined as clonotypes. Clonotypes were aligned to IMGT TRBV, TRBD and TRBJ reference segments using MiTCR v1.1. The analysis was restricted to V-J combinations with a frequency above 0.0001, which together covered 98% to 99.2% of the repertoires. The TCS score was defined as F50 (clonal expansion) divided by E x V (chaos), with BLOSUM62-based TCRdist calculated between CDR3 peptides within each V-J. Welch's t-statistics and random forest reduced around 550 V-J features to 13, which were used in a naive Bayes classifier (R e1071). No statistical method was used to fix the sample size in advance, and group allocation was not hidden from the investigators. According to the paper, TCR Vbeta CDR3 sequencing was carried out on some 130 peripheral blood samples, which came from under 50 ophthalmopathy, 70 to 80 hyperthyroidism and approximately 17 progressor patients.

The chain is encoded by TRBV20-1 joined to TRBJ2-1, with 10 central nucleotides matching TRBD2. This TCR came from a man aged 18-30 years with Graves disease. Donor details come from another sample of the same person, matched by shared clones. This sample comprised peripheral blood mononuclear cells (PBMCs), obtained at new diagnosis, from a patient treated with antithyroid drugs. The DNA sequence is TGCAGTGTGCTACCCGGGACTAGCGCGATTGGGTCTCGCGATGAGCAGTTCTTC. The resulting protein is CSVLPGTSAIGSRDEQFF.